This entry concerns a single T cell receptor (beta chain). The target antigen is unknown. This record belongs to a study of CD8+ T cells in alopecia areata. The CDR3 is 12 residues long. Germline CDR1 reads SQVTM; CDR2 reads ANQGSEA. Reverse transcribed after extraction, RNA yielded cDNA as the sequencing template. Produced via immunoSEQ multiplex PCR; TCRdb's table is partial and in-frame only. This sample yields 130,000 to 150,000 clones, of which 40% to 55% are seen a single time; over 0.85% belongs to the top ten. Findings of the study overall: TCRs were shared less clearly across patients than in mice, possibly for HLA-related reasons.

Sequencing was performed on CD4+ T cells sorted from blood, taken at week 0. This TCR derives from a human donor with alopecia areata. The genes are TRBV29-1 and TRBJ2-5, with D tentatively TRBD1 or TRBD2 (5 bases each). CDR3: CGGGVGQETQYF. CDR3 in DNA: TGCGGGGGTGGAGTAGGCCAAGAGACCCAGTACTTC.